The next 21 T cell receptor beta chains were all read from a single sample in a study of cytomegalovirus exposure and HLA in healthy donors. The primer mix had 60 Vbeta and 13 Jbeta primers. Generated by immunoSEQ multiplex PCR, the TCRdb table keeps only in-frame clones and is missing some. This sample has about 150,000 clones, with 73% found just once. The sequenced material came from PBMCs. The receptors come from a woman between 18 and 30 years old in good health and CMV-seronegative.

The V call is TRBV2, the J call TRBJ1-6; 7 positions match TRBD1. Germline V gives CDR1 SNHLY, CDR2 FYNNEI. This CDR3 is built from 16 residues. J was trimmed by 6 bases and V by 3 bases; bases with no gene match: 8. DNA of the CDR3: TGTGCCAGCAGTGATAGATCACAGGGGAGTAATTCACCCCTCCACTTT. As protein: CASSDRSQGSNSPLHF.

The chain uses TRBV28 and TRBJ1-4; D gene uncertain. Trimming stripped 7 bases from V and 0 bases from J, with 12 bases between. Germline CDR1 reads MDHEN; CDR2 reads SYDVKM. The CDR3 runs 15 residues. The CDR3 DNA reads TGTGCCAGCACAGGTTCGGTTGCAACTAATGAAAAACTGTTTTTT. As protein: CASTGSVATNEKLFF. Full variable domain (outside the CDR3, taken from reference TRBV28 and TRBJ1-4): DVKVTQSSRYLVKRTGEKVFLECVQDMDHENMFWYRQDPGLGLRLIYFSYDVKMKEKGDIPEGYSVSREKKERFSLILESASTNQTSMYLCASTGSVATNEKLFFGSGTQLSVL.

This chain joins TRBV7-2 and TRBJ1-3, with 9 bases that match TRBD1. Germline assignment: CDR1 SGHTA and CDR2 FQGNSA. CDR3 length: 15 amino acids. With V trimmed by 6 bases and J by 9 bases, 12 bases remained unmatched. The CDR3 coding sequence is TGTGCCAGCAGTCGAATACAGGGGGCGTCCCCCACCATATATTTT. This encodes CASSRIQGASPTIYF.

This clone was detected a few times. The CDR3 coding sequence is TGTGCCAGCAGCTTATTTAGACAGGGGGTCCACGAGCAGTACTTC. Its translation: CASSLFRQGVHEQYF. The chain recombines TRBV11-3 with TRBJ2-7; 9 bases map to TRBD1. V dropped 2 bases and J dropped 5; count of bases not matched to a gene: 7. The CDR3 loop spans 15 amino acids. CDR1 SGHNT and CDR2 YENEEA come from the germline V gene.

J is TRBJ1-2 and V is TRBV5-1, with 10 nucleotides matching TRBD1. This CDR3 has 16 residues. Germline assignment: CDR1 SGHRS and CDR2 YFSETQ. V was clipped by 3 bases and J by 4 bases; unmatched bases: 9. The CDR3 here is CASSSTPGQGLYGYTF. For the CDR3, the DNA is TGCGCCAGCAGCTCCACTCCGGGACAGGGGCTCTATGGCTACACCTTC.

This clone was detected a few times. This chain joins TRBV4-1 and TRBJ1-6; 9 positions agree with TRBD1. CDR1 and CDR2 from the germline V gene are MGHRA and YSYEKL. J gave up 14 bases and V 0 bases, and 11 bases lay outside the gene matches. This CDR3 is built from 16 residues. In DNA form, the CDR3 reads TGCGCCAGCAGCCAAGATCCGGGACAGGGATCTCGGTCCCTCCACTTT. Amino acids: CASSQDPGQGSRSLHF.

This chain uses TRBV10-2 with TRBJ2-1; TRBD2 agrees at 9 bases. V lost 3 bases, J lost 2 bases, and 5 bases stayed unmatched. Germline-derived CDR1 and CDR2 are WSHSY and SAAADI. The CDR3 covers 16 residues. Here the CDR3 DNA reads TGCGCCAGCAGTGATAGAGCGGGGGGTCCCTACAATGAGCAGTTCTTC. Amino acids: CASSDRAGGPYNEQFF.

This chain connects TRBV6-5 to TRBJ2-5; D remains ambiguous. The CDR3 contains 14 residues. Trimming left V 6 bases short and J 1 base short, with 12 bases between. Germline CDR1 and CDR2: MNHEY and SVGAGI. CDR3 sequence: CASSRQWVQETQYF. The CDR3 DNA reads TGTGCCAGCAGCCGACAATGGGTCCAAGAGACCCAGTACTTC.

The genes are TRBV5-5 and TRBJ1-2; no firm D call. The germline CDR1 and CDR2 sequences are SGHKS and YYEKEE (reference sequence). Trimming pared 4 bases from V and 2 bases from J, leaving 9 bases between. The CDR3 covers 13 residues. The CDR3 DNA follows: TGTGCCAGCAGCGAGAGATGGAACTATGGCTACACCTTC. Encoded protein: CASSERWNYGYTF.

The chain is built from TRBV7-9 and TRBJ2-2, with TRBD1 as a possible D gene (6 bases). Trimming left V 5 bases short and J 0 bases short, with 16 bases between. Germline V lookup: CDR1 SEHNR, CDR2 FQNEAQ (reference sequence). This CDR3 spans 17 amino acids. CDR3 in DNA: TGTGCCAGCAGCGAAGGAACGACAGGCCCGAACACCGGGGAGCTGTTTTTT. Encoded protein: CASSEGTTGPNTGELFF.

The V call is TRBV7-6, the J call TRBJ1-1; maybe TRBD1 (6 bases). The V end lost 5 bases, the J end lost 0 bases, and 10 bases lay between the germline ends. The CDR3 consists of 14 residues. Germline CDR1 SGHVS, CDR2 FNYEAQ. This CDR3 is CASSEGHLNTEAFF. The CDR3, as DNA: TGTGCCAGCAGCGAGGGACATCTGAACACTGAAGCTTTCTTT.

The chain's CDR3 is CATSRHDRGPWNTEAFF. The CDR3, as DNA: TGTGCCACCAGCAGACATGACAGGGGACCATGGAACACTGAAGCTTTCTTT. The chain is built from TRBV15 and TRBJ1-1; 8 nucleotides align to TRBD1. Germline CDR1 LNHNV, CDR2 YYDKDF (reference sequence). Losses at the gene ends were 2 bases for V and 1 base for J; bases not matched to a gene: 9. The CDR3 covers 17 residues. Based on the CDR3 plus reference TRBV15 and TRBJ1-1, the full variable domain is DAMVIQNPRYQVTQFGKPVTLSCSQTLNHNVMYWYQQKSSQAPKLLFHYYDKDFNNEADTPDNFQSRRPNTSFCFLDIRSPGLGDTAMYLCATSRHDRGPWNTEAFFGQGTRLTVV.

The V call is TRBV6-5, the J call TRBJ2-7; TRBD1 matches at 8 bases. Germline CDR1 reads MNHEY; CDR2 reads SVGAGI. J gave up 5 bases and V 5 bases, and 8 bases lay outside the gene matches. The CDR3 runs to 14 residues. The CDR3 sequence is CASSRFGQGHEQYF. CDR3 sequence (DNA): TGTGCCAGCAGTAGATTCGGACAGGGCCACGAGCAGTACTTC.

The chain recombines TRBV6-5 with TRBJ1-4, with D possibly matching TRBD1 (5 bases). The ends were cut back, 0 bases at V and 8 bases at J, with 13 bases in the middle. CDR3 length: 15 amino acids. The germline V gene has CDR1 MNHEY and CDR2 SVGAGI. The CDR3 region is CASSYSGQGVEKLFF. The CDR3 coding sequence is TGTGCCAGCAGTTACTCCGGACAAGGGGTCGAAAAACTGTTTTTT.

The rearrangement links TRBV7-2 to TRBJ2-2, with TRBD2 matching over 8 bases. Germline lookup yields CDR1 SGHTA and CDR2 FQGNSA. After removal of 2 bases from V and 6 bases from J, the junction contained 8 bases not matched to a gene. This CDR3 is 16 amino acids long. The CDR3 region is CASSLTGGFGSGELFF. For the CDR3, the DNA is TGTGCCAGCAGCTTAACGGGGGGGTTTGGGTCCGGGGAGCTGTTTTTT.

CDR3 in amino acids: CASSVDGGAYNEQFF. As DNA, the CDR3 is TGTGCCAGCAGCGTAGACGGGGGGGCCTACAATGAGCAGTTCTTC. The rearrangement joins TRBV9 to TRBJ2-1; the match to TRBD2 covers 8 bases. Germline values: CDR1 SGDLS, CDR2 YYNGEE. The CDR3 covers 15 residues. V lost 0 bases and J lost 2; bases outside the gene matches: 1. The full variable domain, its missing parts supplied by reference TRBV9 and TRBJ2-1, is DSGVTQTPKHLITATGQRVTLRCSPRSGDLSVYWYQQSLDQGLQFLIQYYNGEERAKGNILERFSAQQFPDLHSELNLSSLELGDSALYFCASSVDGGAYNEQFFGPGTRLTVL.

This chain joins TRBV4-2 and TRBJ2-7; 7 bases are a match to TRBD1. The J segment lost 4 bases and the V segment lost 0 bases, leaving 9 bases of the junction unmatched. CDR3 length: 16 residues. Per the germline V gene, CDR1 is LGHNA and CDR2 is YNFKEQ. The chain's CDR3 is CASSQDVGDRLYEQYF. The DNA of the CDR3 is TGTGCCAGCAGCCAAGATGTGGGGGACAGACTATACGAGCAGTACTTC.

The chain couples TRBV5-1 to TRBJ1-4; 12 bases are a match to TRBD1. Germline lookup yields CDR1 SGHRS and CDR2 YFSETQ. The CDR3 totals 14 residues. Trimming at V came to 4 bases and at J to 7 bases, leaving 2 bases not matched to a gene. The CDR3 coding sequence is TGCGCCAGCAGCAAGGGACAGGGGGCTGAAAAACTGTTTTTT. Translation: CASSKGQGAEKLFF.

This clone was counted a single time. V and J are TRBV6-1 and TRBJ2-1, with 12 bases that match TRBD2. The germline V gene has CDR1 MNHNS and CDR2 SASEGT. V gave up 3 bases and J gave up 5 bases; unmatched junction bases: 8. The CDR3 loop spans 17 amino acids. For the CDR3, the DNA is TGTGCCAGCAGTGAGCGGACTAGCGGGAACCCAAACAATGAGCAGTTCTTC. This gives the protein CASSERTSGNPNNEQFF.

The rearrangement links TRBV28 to TRBJ1-1; D not resolved. Germline values: CDR1 MDHEN, CDR2 SYDVKM. CDR3 length: 12 amino acids. The V end lost 10 bases, the J end lost 1 base, and 10 bases lay between the germline ends. In nucleotides, the CDR3 is TGTGCCACCTATTCCCGGAACACTGAAGCTTTCTTT. Amino acid sequence: CATYSRNTEAFF.

The chain uses TRBV29-1 and TRBJ2-5, with 14 bases that match TRBD2. The CDR3 spans 13 residues. Unmatched junction bases numbered 2, after V lost 7 bases and J lost 4 bases. CDR1 is SQVTM, CDR2 ANQGSEA, per germline. CDR3 DNA sequence: TGCAGCGGGGGACTAGCGGGAGCAGAGACCCAGTACTTC. Translated, it gives CSGGLAGAETQYF.